This entry concerns a single T cell receptor (beta chain). One entry per CDR3 protein results from TCRdb running MiXCR on the 5' RACE reads. The profile shows under 350,000 distinct CDR3 sequences, 4.1% of them singletons. The sample originates from a study of T cells after yellow fever vaccination. With 0 bases removed from V and 0 bases from J, the gap between germline ends came to 11 bases. Germline lookup yields CDR1 DFQATT and CDR2 SNEGSKA (reference sequence). The CDR3 is 16 residues long. The chain is built from TRBV20-1 and TRBJ1-4; D unclear. This clonotype was obtained from a man between 18 and 35 years old who received the YFV17D yellow fever vaccine. The specimen comprised PBMCs, sampled 5 days after the yellow fever booster vaccination. CDR3 coding DNA: TGCAGTGCTAGAGATCTGGCGGATCCAACTAATGAAAAACTGTTTTTT. It encodes CSARDLADPTNEKLFF.